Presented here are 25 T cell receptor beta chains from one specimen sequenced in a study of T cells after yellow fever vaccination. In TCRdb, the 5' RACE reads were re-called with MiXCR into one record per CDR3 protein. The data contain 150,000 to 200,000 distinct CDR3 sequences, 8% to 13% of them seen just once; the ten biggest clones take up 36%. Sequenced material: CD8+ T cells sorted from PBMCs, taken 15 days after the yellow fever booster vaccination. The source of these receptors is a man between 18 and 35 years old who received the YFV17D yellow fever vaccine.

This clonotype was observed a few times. This CDR3 reads CASSPTGDNEQFF. The CDR3 DNA follows: TGTGCCAGCAGCCCGACAGGGGACAATGAGCAGTTCTTC. This rearrangement joins TRBV7-6 to TRBJ2-1; TRBD1 matches 8 bases. Germline V lookup: CDR1 SGHVS, CDR2 FNYEAQ. V was pared by 5 bases and J by 5 bases, with 2 bases of the junction left unmatched. CDR3 length: 13 residues. Combining the CDR3 with reference TRBV7-6 and TRBJ2-1 gives the whole variable domain GAGVSQSPRYKVTKRGQDVALRCDPISGHVSLYWYRQALGQGPEFLTYFNYEAQQDKSGLPNDRFSAERPEGSISTLTIQRTEQRDSAMYRCASSPTGDNEQFFGPGTRLTVL.

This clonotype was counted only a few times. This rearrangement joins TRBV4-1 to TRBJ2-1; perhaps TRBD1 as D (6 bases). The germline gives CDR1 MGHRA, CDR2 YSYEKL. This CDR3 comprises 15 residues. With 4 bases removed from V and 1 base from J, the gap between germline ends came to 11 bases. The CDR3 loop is CASSRGQYSYNEQFF. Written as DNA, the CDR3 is TGCGCCAGCAGCCGAGGACAGTATTCCTACAATGAGCAGTTCTTC.

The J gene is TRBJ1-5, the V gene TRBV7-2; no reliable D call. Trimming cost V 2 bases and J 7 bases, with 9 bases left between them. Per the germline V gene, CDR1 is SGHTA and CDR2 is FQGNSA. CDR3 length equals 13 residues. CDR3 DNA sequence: TGTGCCAGCAGCTTATTGGGTCGGCAGCCCCAGCATTTT. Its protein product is CASSLLGRQPQHF. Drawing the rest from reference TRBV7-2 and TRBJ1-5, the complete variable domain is GAGVSQSPSNKVTEKGKDVELRCDPISGHTALYWYRQSLGQGLEFLIYFQGNSAPDKSGLPSDRFSAERTGGSVSTLTIQRTQQEDSAVYLCASSLLGRQPQHFGDGTRLSIL.

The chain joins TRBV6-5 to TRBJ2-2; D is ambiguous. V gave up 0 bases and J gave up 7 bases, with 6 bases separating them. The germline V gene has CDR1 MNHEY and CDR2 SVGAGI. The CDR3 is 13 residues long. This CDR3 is CASSYSGRGELFF. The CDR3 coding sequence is TGTGCCAGCAGTTACTCGGGTCGCGGGGAGCTGTTTTTT.

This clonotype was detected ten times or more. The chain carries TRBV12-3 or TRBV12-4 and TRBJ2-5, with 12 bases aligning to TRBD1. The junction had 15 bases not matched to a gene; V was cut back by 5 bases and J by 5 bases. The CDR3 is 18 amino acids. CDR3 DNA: TGTGCCAGCAGTCCTCTTTGGGACAGGGGGCGATACGTTGAGACCCAGTACTTC. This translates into CASSPLWDRGRYVETQYF.

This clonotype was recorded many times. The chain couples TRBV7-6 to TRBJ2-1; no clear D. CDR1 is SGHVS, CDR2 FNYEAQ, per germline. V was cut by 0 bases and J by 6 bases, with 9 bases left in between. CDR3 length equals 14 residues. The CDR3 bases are TGTGCCAGCAGCTTAGCGGCCCTATCCAATGAGCAGTTCTTC. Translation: CASSLAALSNEQFF.

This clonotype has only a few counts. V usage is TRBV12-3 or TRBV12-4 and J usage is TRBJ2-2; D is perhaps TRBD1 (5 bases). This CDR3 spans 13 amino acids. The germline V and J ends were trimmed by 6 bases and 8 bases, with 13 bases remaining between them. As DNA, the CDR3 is TGTGCCAGCAGCCGCAGGGATTTTGGGGAGCTGTTTTTT. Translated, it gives CASSRRDFGELFF.

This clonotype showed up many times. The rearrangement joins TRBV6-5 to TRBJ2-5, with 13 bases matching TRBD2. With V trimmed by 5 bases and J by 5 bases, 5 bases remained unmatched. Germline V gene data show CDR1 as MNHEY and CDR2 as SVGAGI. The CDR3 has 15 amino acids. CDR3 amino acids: CASSTSGGVSETQYF. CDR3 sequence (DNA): TGTGCCAGCAGTACTAGCGGGGGGGTATCGGAGACCCAGTACTTC.

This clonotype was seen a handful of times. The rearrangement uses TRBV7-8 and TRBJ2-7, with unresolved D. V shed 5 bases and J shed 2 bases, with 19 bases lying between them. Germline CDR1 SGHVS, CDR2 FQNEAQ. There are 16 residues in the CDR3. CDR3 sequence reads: CASSPRRETAPYEQYF. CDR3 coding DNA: TGTGCCAGCAGCCCCCGTCGCGAGACCGCACCCTACGAGCAGTACTTC.

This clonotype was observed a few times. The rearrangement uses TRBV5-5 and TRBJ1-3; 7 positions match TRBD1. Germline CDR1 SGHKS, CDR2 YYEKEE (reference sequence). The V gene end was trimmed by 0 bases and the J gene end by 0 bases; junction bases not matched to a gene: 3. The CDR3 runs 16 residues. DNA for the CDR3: TGTGCCAGCAGCTTGGAAGGGGGCCCCTCTGGAAACACCATATATTTT. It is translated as CASSLEGGPSGNTIYF.

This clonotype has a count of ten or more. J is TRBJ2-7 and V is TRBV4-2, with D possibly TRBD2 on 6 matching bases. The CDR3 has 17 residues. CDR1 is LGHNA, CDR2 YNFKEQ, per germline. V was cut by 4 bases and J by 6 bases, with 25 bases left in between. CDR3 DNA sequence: TGTGCCAGCAGCCGCCTCCGAACCCGGCGGGGCGCACCCGAGCAGTACTTC. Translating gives CASSRLRTRRGAPEQYF.

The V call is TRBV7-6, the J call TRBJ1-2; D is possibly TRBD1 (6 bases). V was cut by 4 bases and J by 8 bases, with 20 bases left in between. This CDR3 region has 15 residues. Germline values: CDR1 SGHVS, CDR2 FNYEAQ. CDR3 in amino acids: CASSSTGQLQRGYTF. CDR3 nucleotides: TGTGCCAGCAGCTCGACCGGACAGCTGCAGCGAGGCTACACCTTC.

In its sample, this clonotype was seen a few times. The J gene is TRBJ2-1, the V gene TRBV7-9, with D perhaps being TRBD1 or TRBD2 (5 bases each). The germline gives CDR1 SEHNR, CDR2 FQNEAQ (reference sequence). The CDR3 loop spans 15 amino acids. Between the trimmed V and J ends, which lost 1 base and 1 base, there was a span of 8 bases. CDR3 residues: CASSLGEGSYNEQFF. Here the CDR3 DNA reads TGTGCCAGCAGCTTAGGTGAGGGGTCCTACAATGAGCAGTTCTTC. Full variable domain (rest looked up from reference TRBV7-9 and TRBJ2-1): DTGVSQNPRHKITKRGQNVTFRCDPISEHNRLYWYRQTLGQGPEFLTYFQNEAQLEKSRLLSDRFSAERPKGSFSTLEIQRTEQGDSAMYLCASSLGEGSYNEQFFGPGTRLTVL.

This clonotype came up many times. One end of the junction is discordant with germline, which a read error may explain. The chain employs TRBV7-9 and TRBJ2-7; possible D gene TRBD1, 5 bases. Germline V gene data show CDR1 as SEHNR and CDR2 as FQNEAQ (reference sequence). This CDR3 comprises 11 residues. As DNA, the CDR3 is TGTGCCAGCAGCTCCTCGGGCAGGGTGCGCTTC. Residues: CASSSSGRVRF.

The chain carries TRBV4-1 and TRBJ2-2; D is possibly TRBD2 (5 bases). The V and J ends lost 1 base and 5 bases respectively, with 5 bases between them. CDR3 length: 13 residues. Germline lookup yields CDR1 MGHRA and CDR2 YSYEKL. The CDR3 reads CASSQAGTGELFF. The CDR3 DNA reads TGCGCCAGCAGCCAAGCGGGAACCGGGGAGCTGTTTTTT.

In DNA, the CDR3 is TGTGCCAGCAGCCCCCCGGGACTCCTCAATGAGCAGTTCTTC. Translation gives CASSPPGLLNEQFF. The chain joins TRBV11-3 to TRBJ2-1; the D gene is possibly TRBD2 (6 bases). The CDR3 length is 14 residues. In germline, CDR1 is SGHNT, CDR2 YENEEA. V was trimmed by 5 bases and J by 6 bases, leaving 14 bases between them.

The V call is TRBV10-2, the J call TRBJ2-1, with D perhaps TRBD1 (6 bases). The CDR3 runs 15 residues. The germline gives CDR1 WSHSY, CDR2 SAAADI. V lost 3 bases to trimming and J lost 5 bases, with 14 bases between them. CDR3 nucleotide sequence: TGCGCCAGCAGTGATCTTGGGGGCCGGAACAATGAGCAGTTCTTC. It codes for CASSDLGGRNNEQFF.

The CDR3 DNA reads as TGTGCCAGCAGCGTAGCTACGAGGGTTCGCACCGGGGAGCTGTTTTTT. Encoded protein: CASSVATRVRTGELFF. The J gene is TRBJ2-2, the V gene TRBV9; tentatively, D is TRBD2 (5 bases). CDR3 length: 16 amino acids. Trimming took 0 bases from V and 4 from J, leaving 13 bases between them. Germline CDR1 and CDR2: SGDLS and YYNGEE.

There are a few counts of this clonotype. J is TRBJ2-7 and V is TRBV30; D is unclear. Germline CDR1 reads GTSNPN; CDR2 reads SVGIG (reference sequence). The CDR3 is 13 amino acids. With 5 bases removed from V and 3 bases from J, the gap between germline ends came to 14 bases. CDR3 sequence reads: CAWRYISNYEQYF. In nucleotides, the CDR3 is TGTGCCTGGCGATACATCTCTAACTACGAGCAGTACTTC.

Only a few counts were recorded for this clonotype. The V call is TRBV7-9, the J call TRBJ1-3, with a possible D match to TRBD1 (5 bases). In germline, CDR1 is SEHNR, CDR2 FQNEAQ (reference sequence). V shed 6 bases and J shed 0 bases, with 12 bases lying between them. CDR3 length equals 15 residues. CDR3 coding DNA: TGTGCCAGCAGTTACAGGACCGCCTCTGGAAACACCATATATTTT. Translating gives CASSYRTASGNTIYF.

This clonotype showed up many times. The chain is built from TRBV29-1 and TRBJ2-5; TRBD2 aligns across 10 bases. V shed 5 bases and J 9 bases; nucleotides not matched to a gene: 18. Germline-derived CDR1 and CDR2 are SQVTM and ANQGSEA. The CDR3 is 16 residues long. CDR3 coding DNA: TGCAGCGTTTTCTTGGCGCGGACTAGCGGTCAAGTACCCCAGTACTTC. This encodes CSVFLARTSGQVPQYF.

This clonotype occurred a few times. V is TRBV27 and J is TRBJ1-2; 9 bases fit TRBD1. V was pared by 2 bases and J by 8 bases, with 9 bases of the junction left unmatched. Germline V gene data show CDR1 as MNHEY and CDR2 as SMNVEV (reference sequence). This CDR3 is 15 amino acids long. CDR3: CASSLMFGQGYGYTF. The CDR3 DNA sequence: TGTGCCAGCAGTTTAATGTTCGGACAGGGGTACGGCTACACCTTC.

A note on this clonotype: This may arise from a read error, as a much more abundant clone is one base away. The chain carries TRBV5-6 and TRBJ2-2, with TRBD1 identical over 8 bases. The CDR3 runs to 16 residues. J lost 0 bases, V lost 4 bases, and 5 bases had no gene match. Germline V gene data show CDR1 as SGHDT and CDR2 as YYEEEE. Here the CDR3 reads CASSAVDRANTGELFF. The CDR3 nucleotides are TGTGCCAGCAGCGCGGTGGACAGGGCGAACACCGGGGAGCTGTTTTTT. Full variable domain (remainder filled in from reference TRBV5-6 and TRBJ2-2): DAGVTQSPTHLIKTRGQQVTLRCSPKSGHDTVSWYQQALGQGPQFIFQYYEEEERQRGNFPDRFSGHQFPNYSSELNVNALLLGDSALYLCASSAVDRANTGELFFGEGSRLTVL.

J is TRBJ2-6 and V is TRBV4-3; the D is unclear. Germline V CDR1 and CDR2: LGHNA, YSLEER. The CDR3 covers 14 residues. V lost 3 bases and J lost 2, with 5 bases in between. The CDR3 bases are TGCGCCAGCAGCCACGGCCCTGGGGCCAACGTCCTGACTTTC. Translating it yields CASSHGPGANVLTF.

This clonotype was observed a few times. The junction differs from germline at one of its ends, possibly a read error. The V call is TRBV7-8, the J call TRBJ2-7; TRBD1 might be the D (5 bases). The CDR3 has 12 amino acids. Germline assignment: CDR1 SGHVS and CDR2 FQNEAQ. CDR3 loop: CASTPDATEQDF. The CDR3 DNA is TGTGCCAGCACCCCAGACGCGACAGAGCAGGACTTC.